Described below is a single TCR beta chain sequence and its context. V was pared by 6 bases and J by 7 bases, with 8 bases of the junction left unmatched. CDR1 is SQVTM, CDR2 ANQGSEA, per germline. This CDR3 contains 14 residues. This record comes from a study of T cell changes during pregnancy in multiple sclerosis. Sequencing was performed with immunoSEQ multiplex PCR; in TCRdb, only in-frame clones are kept and a portion is missing. The profile covers 95,000 to 100,000 clones, with 75% to 95% appearing a single time and 2.5% to 3.5% taken by the ten largest. The chain has TRBV29-1 and TRBJ2-2; 10 bases map to TRBD1. This sequence was found in a female donor with multiple sclerosis, enrolled in a pregnancy study. The source material was peripheral blood, sampled in the second trimester of pregnancy. CDR3: CSVPGQGFYGELFF. In DNA form, the CDR3 reads TGCAGCGTGCCGGGACAGGGGTTTTACGGGGAGCTGTTTTTT.